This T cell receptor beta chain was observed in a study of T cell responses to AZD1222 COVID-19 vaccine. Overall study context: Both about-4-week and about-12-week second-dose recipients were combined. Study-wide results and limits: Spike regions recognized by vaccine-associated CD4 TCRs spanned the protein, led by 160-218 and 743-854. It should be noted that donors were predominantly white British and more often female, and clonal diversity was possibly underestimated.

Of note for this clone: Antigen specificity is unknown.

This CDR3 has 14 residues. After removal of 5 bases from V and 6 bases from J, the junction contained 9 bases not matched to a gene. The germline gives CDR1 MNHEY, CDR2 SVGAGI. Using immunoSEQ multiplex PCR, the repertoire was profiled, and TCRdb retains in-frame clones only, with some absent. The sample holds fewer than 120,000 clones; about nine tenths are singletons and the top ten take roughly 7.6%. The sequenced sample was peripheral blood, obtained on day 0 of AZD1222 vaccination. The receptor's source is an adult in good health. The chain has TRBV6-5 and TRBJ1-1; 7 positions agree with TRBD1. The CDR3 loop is CASSTNRGGAEAFF. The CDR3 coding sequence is TGTGCCAGCAGTACGAACAGGGGAGGTGCTGAAGCTTTCTTT.